A single T cell receptor (beta chain) is shown here with its context. Its antigen is as yet unknown. The entry originates in a study of long-term antiretroviral therapy in people with HIV. This CDR3 has 16 amino acids. V dropped 4 bases and J dropped 2; count of bases not matched to a gene: 7. The germline gives CDR1 SGHTA, CDR2 FQGNSA. Study-wide results and caveats: Absence of data on ART adherence, viral resistance or therapy changes was noted. The clones with expansion before ART were dominant in the repertoire at all time points.

Assay version v3.0 of immunoSEQ was used, and it was run at survey level. The target of sequencing was about 40,000-50,000 T-cell genomes per sample. TCRdb's copy holds only in-frame clones and misses some; the assay was immunoSEQ multiplex PCR. The repertoire holds about 3,300 clones, with 88% as singletons. This clonotype originated in a woman between 50 and 59 years old with HIV. This specimen was unsorted PBMCs, taken 0.3 years after starting antiretroviral therapy. V is TRBV7-2 and J is TRBJ2-2; 7 bases map to TRBD2. The CDR3 region is CASSWDSGGNTGELFF. CDR3 nucleotides: TGTGCCAGCAGCTGGGATTCGGGGGGAAACACCGGGGAGCTGTTTTTT.